The 15 T cell receptor beta chains below all came from one sample that was sequenced in a study of CD8 T cells in Susac syndrome. Random hexamers primed reverse transcription of 0.5 to 1 ug RNA. TCRdb reprocessed the immunoSEQ multiplex PCR reads via MiXCR and lists one record per CDR3 protein. Of about 110,000 distinct CDR3 sequences in the sample, roughly 96% are singletons; the top ten hold approximately 0.093%. Sequenced sample: CD4+ T cells from PBMCs. All receptors come from a human donor in good health.

The V call is TRBV20-1, the J call TRBJ1-5, with 10 bases aligning to TRBD1. Trimming took 3 bases from V and 15 from J; bases not matched to a gene: 14. The CDR3 sequence is 14 residues long. Per germline, CDR1 DFQATT and CDR2 SNEGSKA (reference sequence). The DNA for the CDR3 is TGCAGTGCTAGTGGGACAGGGGTCAACGGATACTCGCATTTT. Protein sequence: CSASGTGVNGYSHF.

J is TRBJ1-5 and V is TRBV27; 10 positions agree with TRBD1. The V segment lost 5 bases and the J segment 1 base; nucleotides outside the gene matches: 5. The CDR3 is made up of 16 amino acids. Looked up from germline, CDR1 is MNHEY and CDR2 is SMNVEV (reference sequence). CDR3 DNA: TGTGCCAGCAGTCCGCGGGACAGGGGAAGCAATCAGCCCCAGCATTTT. It yields the protein CASSPRDRGSNQPQHF.

The DNA for the CDR3 is TGTGCCAGCTCAGAAGGGCCGTGGAAGCGGGGGGACGACGGGGAGCTGTTTTTT. Translated: CASSEGPWKRGDDGELFF. The V call is TRBV28, the J call TRBJ2-2; 9 nucleotides align to TRBD2. The CDR3 has 18 residues. Germline CDR1 is MDHEN and CDR2 is SYDVKM. Trimming at V came to 8 bases and at J to 7 bases, leaving 20 bases not matched to a gene.

The rearrangement uses TRBV7-9 and TRBJ2-5; tentatively, D is TRBD1 (6 bases). The V and J ends lost 1 base and 3 bases respectively, with 15 bases between them. This CDR3 is 16 amino acids long. The germline V gene has CDR1 SEHNR and CDR2 FQNEAQ (reference sequence). The CDR3 sequence is CASSLGTAISEETQYF. In DNA form, the CDR3 reads TGTGCCAGCAGCTTAGGGACAGCTATCAGTGAAGAGACCCAGTACTTC.

This clonotype was found once. The genes are TRBV3-1 and TRBJ1-1; D is possibly TRBD1 (6 bases). CDR1 LGHDT and CDR2 YNNKEL come from the germline V gene (reference sequence). Trimming removed 2 bases from V and 8 bases from J, with 18 bases in between. The CDR3 runs 15 residues. The CDR3 DNA reads as TGTGCCAGCAGCCAAAGGGGACCCAGGGGTGAAGAAGCTTTCTTT. This encodes CASSQRGPRGEEAFF.

This chain joins TRBV20-1 and TRBJ2-5; no definite D call. V gave up 2 bases and J gave up 2 bases, with 12 bases separating them. CDR1 is DFQATT, CDR2 SNEGSKA, per germline (reference sequence). This CDR3 region has 14 residues. The CDR3 DNA reads as TGCAGTGCTAGACGGCGACACGGACAAGAGACCCAGTACTTC. Encoded protein: CSARRRHGQETQYF.

The chain carries TRBV19 and TRBJ2-2; TRBD1 matches at 7 bases. The CDR3 totals 13 residues. J lost 8 bases, V lost 6 bases, and 6 bases had no gene match. CDR1 LNHDA and CDR2 SQIVND come from the germline V gene (reference sequence). This chain's CDR3 is CASRLTGSGELFF. Written as DNA, the CDR3 is TGTGCCAGTAGACTGACAGGGTCAGGGGAGCTGTTTTTT.

The chain links TRBV5-1 to TRBJ2-1, with 7 nucleotides matching TRBD1. The CDR3 is 14 residues long. The V gene end was trimmed by 1 base and the J gene end by 5 bases; junction bases not matched to a gene: 3. Germline V gene lookup returns CDR1 SGHRS and CDR2 YFSETQ. The CDR3 is CASSLRQGNNEQFF. For the CDR3, the DNA is TGCGCCAGCAGCTTGCGACAGGGAAACAATGAGCAGTTCTTC.

The chain joins TRBV4-3 to TRBJ2-7, with 11 positions matching TRBD2. J lost 2 bases, V lost 2 bases, and 8 bases had no gene match. The CDR3 extends over 17 amino acids. Germline CDR1 reads LGHNA; CDR2 reads YSLEER. This chain's CDR3 is CASSQPIRLAGTYEQYF. DNA for the CDR3: TGCGCCAGCAGCCAACCAATCAGACTAGCGGGAACCTACGAGCAGTACTTC.

The rearrangement joins TRBV7-2 to TRBJ2-7; TRBD2 agrees at 14 bases. The CDR3 consists of 16 residues. Germline-derived CDR1 and CDR2 are SGHTA and FQGNSA. Trimming at V came to 7 bases and at J to 2 bases, leaving 7 bases not matched to a gene. CDR3 coding DNA: TGTGCCAGCACCAACCCGGGACTAGCGGGAGCCTACGAGCAGTACTTC. Protein sequence: CASTNPGLAGAYEQYF.

The chain joins TRBV2 to TRBJ2-5; 10 positions match TRBD2. CDR1 and CDR2 (germline): SNHLY, FYNNEI. V lost 2 bases to trimming and J lost 11 bases; unmatched junction nucleotides: 8. CDR3 length equals 14 residues. The DNA of the CDR3 is TGTGCCAGCAGTGAAATACTAGCGGGGAGCTCGCAGTACTTC. As protein: CASSEILAGSSQYF. The entire variable domain, with the rest obtained from reference TRBV2 and TRBJ2-5, is as follows: EPEVTQTPSHQVTQMGQEVILRCVPISNHLYFYWYRQILGQKVEFLVSFYNNEISEKSEIFDDQFSVERPDGSNFTLKIRSTKLEDSAMYFCASSEILAGSSQYFGPGTRLLVL.

With respect to this clonotype: An end of the junction differs from the germline gene, which may be a read error. V gene TRBV12-5 combines with J gene TRBJ2-5; 8 bases are shared with TRBD2. Per the germline V gene, CDR1 is LGHNT and CDR2 is FRNRAP. CDR3 length: 14 residues. The chain's CDR3 is CASGGLAGKESQYF. The CDR3 DNA follows: TGTGCTAGTGGGGGTCTAGCGGGTAAAGAGTCCCAGTACTTC.

The chain links TRBV7-9 to TRBJ2-2; 10 bases agree with TRBD2. CDR1 is SEHNR, CDR2 FQNEAQ, per germline (reference sequence). With 3 bases clipped from V and 6 bases from J, the junction kept 7 bases outside the gene matches. The CDR3 runs to 16 residues. The CDR3 nucleotides read TGTGCCAGCAGCTTCTACCTAGCGGGAGACCCCGGGGAGCTGTTTTTT. Translating gives CASSFYLAGDPGELFF.

This clonotype was detected only once. The chain employs TRBV4-3 and TRBJ2-7; 12 bases match TRBD1. The CDR3 is 17 residues long. In germline, CDR1 is LGHNA, CDR2 YSLEER. Trimming took 0 bases from V and 6 from J; bases not matched to a gene: 9. CDR3 coding DNA: TGCGCCAGCAGCCAAGAGAGAGGGGACAGGGGGCCGTTCGAGCAGTACTTC. This translates into CASSQERGDRGPFEQYF.

The chain's CDR3 is CASSLETSGNNEQFF. The CDR3 DNA follows: TGTGCCAGCAGTTTAGAGACTAGCGGGAACAATGAGCAGTTCTTC. The V gene is TRBV28, the J gene TRBJ2-1; TRBD2 matches 11 bases. Trimming removed 2 bases from V and 5 bases from J; junction bases left unmatched: 2. This CDR3 spans 15 amino acids. Germline values: CDR1 MDHEN, CDR2 SYDVKM.